The clone carrying this T cell receptor beta chain was seen just once. Its antigen is not identified. The CDR3 has 14 amino acids. Deletions cut 4 bases from V and 6 bases from J, with 16 bases between. Germline V gives CDR1 SGHRS, CDR2 YFSETQ. This record comes from a study of post-analysis software for immune sequencing data. Study background: Progressive-relapsing, secondary progressive and relapsing-remitting multiple sclerosis were among the disease courses included.

Regarding the study as a whole: TRBV5-6, TRBV5-1 and TRBV20-1 were among about 5 TRBV segments more frequent in patients than controls.

The TCR beta cDNA libraries contained unique molecular identifiers. There were about 1 to 10 million T cells, and 480,000 or so cDNA molecules came from them. MiXCR, applied by TCRdb to the PCR reads, yields one record per CDR3 protein. The sample lists more than 450,000 distinct CDR3 sequences; roughly 34% were seen once. This chain links TRBV5-1 with TRBJ1-1; perhaps TRBD1 as D (6 bases). Sequencing input: blood. The sequence was collected from a girl aged 2 to 17 with multiple sclerosis. CDR3 sequence (DNA): TGCGCCAGCAGCCCTCCCGGGCCAGGGGCTGAAGCTTTCTTT. Protein product: CASSPPGPGAEAFF.